This T cell receptor (beta chain) was sequenced during a study of T cell responses to AZD1222 COVID-19 vaccine. Trimming removed 5 bases from V and 0 bases from J, with 17 bases in between. The CDR3 spans 17 residues. Germline CDR1 is SGHTA and CDR2 is FQGNSA. As to this clone: What it recognizes is unknown.

TCRdb's table, derived via immunoSEQ multiplex PCR, lists solely in-frame clones and lacks some. The repertoire holds more than 100,000 clones, with around 93% as singletons. Study-wide results and caveats: Among vaccine-associated CD4 TCRs, coverage spanned spike, with dominance at 160-218 and 743-854.

The source of this sequence is an adult who received the AZD1222 COVID-19 vaccine. Sample: peripheral blood, taken 28 days after the second AZD1222 dose. This chain joins TRBV7-2 and TRBJ2-1, with D perhaps TRBD1 (5 bases). For the CDR3, the DNA is TGTGCCAGCAGCCAAGGCCACAGGTTGTACTCCTACAATGAGCAGTTCTTC. This translates into CASSQGHRLYSYNEQFF.